This T cell receptor beta chain was retrieved from a study of OX40 agonist ivuxolimab in advanced cancers. Across the study: At 0.01 to 10 mg/kg, ivuxolimab was administered intravenously to patients every 2 weeks. Patients undergoing dose escalation presented with hepatocellular carcinoma, melanoma, renal cell or head and neck cancer. The study reported partial responses in three patients: one hepatocellular carcinoma, two cutaneous melanoma.

Measured with immunoSEQ multiplex PCR; TCRdb has only the in-frame clones, and not every one. Of 25,000 to 30,000 clones in the sample, less than 90% were seen once. Trimming pared 0 bases from V and 3 bases from J, leaving 12 bases between. Germline values: CDR1 LGHNA, CDR2 YSLEER. This CDR3 comprises 16 residues. The input for sequencing was CD4+ or CD8+ T cells sorted from blood, taken in a trial of the OX40 agonist ivuxolimab. This TCR was recovered from an adult with an advanced solid tumor such as melanoma, head and neck, liver or kidney cancer. The chain uses TRBV4-3 and TRBJ1-3; weak D call: TRBD1 (6 bases). The CDR3, as DNA: TGCGCCAGCAGCCAAGATGGTGGGGGCTTTGGAAACACCATATATTTT. Translation gives CASSQDGGGFGNTIYF.